This TCR beta chain is drawn from a study of blood T cell repertoires in COVID-19. Study summary: Some COVID-19 samples were acute and others convalescent; all came from the United States, Italy and Spain.

This CDR3 region has 15 residues. In germline, CDR1 is SGHTA, CDR2 FQGNSA. With 6 bases removed from V and 5 bases from J, the gap between germline ends came to 19 bases. Participants were placed into cohorts based on the clinical history they reported. Exposed study participants had met a COVID-19 case within 2 weeks before entry. Clones were sequenced by immunoSEQ multiplex PCR, and TCRdb holds only the in-frame ones, with some missing. Among about 310,000 clones listed, about 85% were seen once. The TCR originated in a young woman who had been exposed to COVID-19. Sequenced material: PBMCs or T cells enriched from blood (not recorded which). The chain has TRBV7-2 and TRBJ2-5, with D possibly TRBD1 on 8 matching bases. CDR3 DNA sequence: TGTGCCAGCAGTTCTCTACAGGGGGGGTGGGAGACCCAGTACTTC. It yields the protein CASSSLQGGWETQYF.